This is a list of T cell receptor beta chains from one sample in a study of beta chain features in type 1 diabetes. Libraries were prepared by immunoSEQ multiplex PCR; TCRdb keeps only in-frame clonotypes and omits some of them. Here the sample spans about 340,000 clones, approximately 8% being singletons. Sequencing used central memory CD4+ T cells from blood. All receptors derive from a young woman in good health. CDR3s include the opening cysteine and the closing phenylalanine or tryptophan. The D gene is left open where the match is weak. Size is stated for part of the rows, as once, few or many counts, or as a class when the clone is expanded.

v_call: TRBV6-5; clone_size: NA; j_call: TRBJ1-4; d_call: NA; cdr3_nt: TGTGCCAGCAGTTACTCTTCTGCGGGAAATGAAAAACTGTTTTTT; cdr3_aa: CASSYSSAGNEKLFF
v_call: TRBV28; clone_size: many; j_call: TRBJ2-3; d_call: NA; cdr3_nt: TGTGCCAGCAGTAACCCAGGAGATACGCAGTATTTT; cdr3_aa: CASSNPGDTQYF
v_call: TRBV9; clone_size: NA; j_call: TRBJ2-5; d_call: TRBD1; cdr3_nt: TGTGCCAGCAGCGTAGCTCGGGACAGGGGTTGGGAGACCCAGTACTTC; cdr3_aa: CASSVARDRGWETQYF
v_call: TRBV5-1; clone_size: many; j_call: TRBJ2-1; d_call: TRBD2; cdr3_nt: TGCGCCAGCAGCCCCAGGACTAGCGGGAGGGAATACAATGAGCAGTTCTTC; cdr3_aa: CASSPRTSGREYNEQFF
v_call: TRBV19; clone_size: NA; j_call: TRBJ1-5; d_call: NA; cdr3_nt: TGTGCCAGTACGACTAAGACCGGTCAGCCCCAGCATTTT; cdr3_aa: CASTTKTGQPQHF
v_call: TRBV19; clone_size: NA; j_call: TRBJ2-1; d_call: NA; cdr3_nt: TGTGCCAGTAGTTTTGTGGGAGCTACCTACAATGAGCAGTTCTTC; cdr3_aa: CASSFVGATYNEQFF
v_call: TRBV7-9; clone_size: NA; j_call: TRBJ2-7; d_call: NA; cdr3_nt: TGTGCCAGCAGCTTGGGTGTGGAGCAGTACTTC; cdr3_aa: CASSLGVEQYF
v_call: TRBV7-3; clone_size: NA; j_call: TRBJ2-1; d_call: NA; cdr3_nt: TGTGCCAGCAGCTTAGTGCACAGGGACGGTGAGCAGTTCTTC; cdr3_aa: CASSLVHRDGEQFF
v_call: TRBV11-1; clone_size: few; j_call: TRBJ2-7; d_call: NA; cdr3_nt: TGTGCCAGCAGCTCCGACAGCACCTTTGGTGAGCAGTACTTC; cdr3_aa: CASSSDSTFGEQYF
v_call: TRBV18; clone_size: few; j_call: TRBJ1-1; d_call: TRBD1; cdr3_nt: TGTGCCAGCTCACTCCTGCAGGGGGCTAGGACTGAAGCTTTCTTT; cdr3_aa: CASSLLQGARTEAFF
v_call: TRBV28; clone_size: NA; j_call: TRBJ1-2; d_call: NA; cdr3_nt: TGTGCCAGCAGGCGAACAGTAGCTAACTATGGCTACACCTTC; cdr3_aa: CASRRTVANYGYTF
v_call: TRBV7-9; clone_size: NA; j_call: TRBJ2-5; d_call: TRBD1; cdr3_nt: TGTGCCAGCAGCTTAACGGCAGGGGGTGGGGAGACCCAGTACTTC; cdr3_aa: CASSLTAGGGETQYF